The sequence of this T cell receptor beta chain was determined in a study of shared clonotypes between healthy human individuals. Study-wide results and limits: Unshared clonotypes carried lower generation probabilities than those common to all four donors.

A remark on this clone: Its antigen remains unknown.

Only in-frame clones appear in the TCRdb table, and some are missing; sequencing was by immunoSEQ multiplex PCR. This sample has about 750,000 clones, with 92% found just once. The CDR3 is 18 amino acids. The ends lost 3 bases at V and 5 bases at J; junction bases unmatched: 16. The germline CDR1 and CDR2 sequences are SGHTA and FQGNSA. The naive CD8 population came from CD45RO-negative cells selected for CCR7, without terminally differentiated effector memory CD45RA+ cells. This chain uses TRBV7-2 with TRBJ2-5; 9 nucleotides line up with TRBD1. This TCR came from a man aged 25-40 years in good health. Sequencing was done on a sample of naive CD8+ T cells sorted from blood. The CDR3 DNA reads as TGTGCCAGCAGCTTCCCACCCTTATCCGGGACAGGGAGGGAGACCCAGTACTTC. Encoded protein: CASSFPPLSGTGRETQYF.